This T cell receptor (beta chain) stems from a study of Ad26.COV2.S vaccination and SARS-CoV-2 variants. Treatment denoted: 15 to 20 received Ad26.COV2.S at low or high dose, single or two shots; 5 received placebo; per-sample allocation not given. It was on day 63 after the first vaccine or placebo injection that samples were taken. Per the germline V gene, CDR1 is LNHDA and CDR2 is SQIVND (reference sequence). Trimming left V 7 bases short and J 7 bases short, with 14 bases between. The CDR3 has 14 residues. Profiling relied on immunoSEQ multiplex PCR, and the TCRdb table lists in-frame clones only, not all of them. Of approximately 420,000 clones in the sample, 88% are singletons; the top ten hold roughly 4%.

The TCR was taken from a person aged 18-60 years who received the Ad26.COV2.S COVID-19 vaccine or a placebo. This specimen was peripheral blood, taken in a trial of Ad26.COV2.S vaccine versus placebo. V usage is TRBV19 and J usage is TRBJ1-6; D call uncertain. The CDR3 loop reads CASMGNHENSPLHF. The DNA for the CDR3 is TGTGCCAGTATGGGAAATCACGAGAATTCACCCCTCCACTTT.